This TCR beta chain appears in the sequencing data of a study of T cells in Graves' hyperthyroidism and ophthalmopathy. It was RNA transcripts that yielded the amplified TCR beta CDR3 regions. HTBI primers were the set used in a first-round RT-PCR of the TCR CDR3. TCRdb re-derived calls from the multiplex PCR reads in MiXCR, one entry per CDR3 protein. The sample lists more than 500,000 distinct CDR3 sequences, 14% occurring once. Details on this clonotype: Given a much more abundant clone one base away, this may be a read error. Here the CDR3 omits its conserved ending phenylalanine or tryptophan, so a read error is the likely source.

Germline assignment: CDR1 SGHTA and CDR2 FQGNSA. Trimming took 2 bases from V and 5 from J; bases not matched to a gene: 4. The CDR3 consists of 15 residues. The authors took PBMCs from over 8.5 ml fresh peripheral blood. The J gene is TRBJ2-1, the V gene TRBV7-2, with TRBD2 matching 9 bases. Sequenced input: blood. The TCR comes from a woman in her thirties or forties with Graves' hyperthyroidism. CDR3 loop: CASSLQGLANNEQFV. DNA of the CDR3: TGTGCCAGCAGCTTACAGGGACTAGCTAACAATGAGCAGTTCGTC.